This T cell receptor beta chain was documented in a study of blood T cell repertoires in COVID-19 (TCRdb year 2020). Study-wide context: Samples covering the acute and convalescent phases of COVID-19 were provided by collaborators in the United States, Italy and Spain. The prospective study material was composed of cDNA or gDNA derived from T cells, B-cell-depleted T cells, or PBMCs. The dataset comprised deeply sampled blood TCRbeta repertoires from subjects exposed to, actively infected with, or recovered from COVID-19. The repertoires were released in a freely available public database meant as a resource for research on the immune response to SARS-CoV-2. The samples were drawn from two sources: the first 160 participants of the ongoing ImmuneRACE study, and 1,254 subjects contributed by 6 global collaborators. The sample metadata nearly always contained a de-identified subject ID, COVID-19 status, age in years and sex. Where HLA class I and class II types were available, the types were taken from metadata supplied by the sample provider, not from assay-based typing.

TCRbeta CDR3 regions were amplified from genomic DNA by means of the immunoSEQ Assay, a bias-controlled multiplex PCR. Per the original workflow: Nucleated cell counts per sample were estimated from amplification of reference gene primers within the assay. To quantify the absolute abundance of each unique TCRbeta CDR3 rearrangement, sequence reads were collapsed and filtered. For each sample, productive Simpson clonality was calculated by taking the square root of Simpson's diversity index across productive rearrangements. The table was pulled from immuneACCESS by TCRdb, which kept in-frame rearrangements only. Such tables lose some clones; where checked, under half of the loss comes from unresolved V genes, and the rest has no known cause. D and trimming were read from the DNA, whereas the V and J calls and clone size are those reported in that table. This sample has approximately 230,000 clones in its table, and around 86% of those were observed once. 1.5% to 2% of the sample is in the top ten clones.

Comments on this clone: Its antigen specificity is not known. Base qualities are missing; no much larger clone stands one base away.

CDR1 and CDR2 are drawn from the germline V gene (reference sequence): LNHDA, SQIVND. V has 8 bases trimmed and J has 9 bases trimmed; junction bases matching no gene number 7. The cysteine opens and the phenylalanine closes a CDR3 of 14 amino acids. Only the CDR3 DNA is retained, 42 bases long and in frame from the first base. In the prospective study, participants were about 18 to 95 years old, resided in around 25 geographic areas of the United States, and were enrolled through a virtual design. In the prospective study, cohorts were assigned on the basis of participant-reported clinical history obtained from a screening survey and a study questionnaire. ImmuneRACE Cohort 3 recovered participants were defined by two consecutive negative NP/OP PCR tests, healthcare professional clearance, or symptom resolution. In the prospective study, mobile phlebotomists collected whole blood, serum and a nasopharyngeal or oropharyngeal swab from each participant. Prospective study participants could optionally give additional blood draws and questionnaires over a roughly 2-month period. Blood samples from the prospective study were shipped frozen or at room temperature prior to DNA extraction.

Study-wide findings and limitations: How much clinical and demographic metadata was included differed by source and by participant, and the metadata was provided uncurated.

The chain employs TRBV19 and TRBJ1-6, with 10 central nucleotides matching TRBD1. The sample was PBMCs or T cells enriched from blood (not recorded which). This receptor was obtained from a middle-aged man who had recovered from COVID-19. The CDR3 reads CASRGTGVTSPLHF. The nucleotide sequence reads TGTGCCAGTCGGGGGACAGGGGTTACTTCACCCCTCCACTTT.